Sequencing of this T cell receptor beta chain was carried out in a study of metastatic and nonmetastatic thyroid tumors. Study summary: Repertoire comparisons spanned blood and tumor or nodule tissue from malignant and benign thyroid patients. Study outcomes and limitations: Significantly greater TCR beta diversity was reportedly found in malignant thyroid tumors than in benign nodules (in blood and tumor).

All patients reached thyroid surgery having received no treatment beforehand. Germline loops: CDR1 DFQATT, CDR2 SNEGSKA (reference sequence). This CDR3 contains 13 residues. With V trimmed by 7 bases and J by 1 base, 4 bases remained unmatched. As originally analysed: CDR3 differences across clinicopathological groups were used to build a distant-metastasis classifier for papillary thyroid cancer. TCRdb re-clonotyped the PCR reads through MiXCR. TCRdb, not the original authors, processed these V and J calls. The sample holds tens of thousands of clones, around 15% seen once. This clone is medium-sized in the sample. What it binds is not known.

This chain uses TRBV20-1 with TRBJ2-7, with 10 positions matching TRBD2. The material sequenced was blood. The TCR comes from a female donor with papillary thyroid cancer or a benign thyroid nodule (not recorded which). Some clones in this sample may be carry-over from other donors' samples. The CDR3 region has the DNA TGCAGTGGGTGGACTAGCGGTTCCTACGAGCAGTACTTC. Residues: CSGWTSGSYEQYF.